The 15 T cell receptor beta chains in this list originate from one sample, sequenced in a study of shared clonotypes between healthy human individuals. Measured with immunoSEQ multiplex PCR; TCRdb has only the in-frame clones, and not every one. The top ten clones hold 0.4% to 0.45% of a sample with over 1.5 million clones, under 99% of them seen once. The sequencing sample was made of naive CD4+ T cells sorted from blood. Subset noted: CD45RA+ positively selected. Source of these receptors: a man in his thirties or forties in good health.

V gene TRBV7-8 combines with J gene TRBJ2-6; possible D gene TRBD2, 5 bases. The germline V and J ends were trimmed by 7 bases and 1 base, with 20 bases remaining between them. The germline CDR1 and CDR2 sequences are SGHVS and FQNEAQ. This CDR3 contains 18 residues. CDR3 coding DNA: TGTGCCAGCAACTTGAGGGAATACCACACATCTGGGGCCAACGTCCTGACTTTC. Protein: CASNLREYHTSGANVLTF.

This chain connects TRBV5-1 to TRBJ2-1; TRBD2 matches 9 bases. The germline gives CDR1 SGHRS, CDR2 YFSETQ. V gave up 0 bases and J gave up 6 bases; unmatched junction bases: 4. The CDR3 consists of 15 residues. Here the CDR3 DNA reads TGCGCCAGCAGCTTGGTGACTAGCGGTGTCAATGAGCAGTTCTTC. Its translation is CASSLVTSGVNEQFF. Using reference TRBV5-1 and TRBJ2-1 for the parts outside the CDR3, the full variable domain is KAGVTQTPRYLIKTRGQQVTLSCSPISGHRSVSWYQQTPGQGLQFLFEYFSETQRNKGNFPGRFSGRQFSNSRSEMNVSTLELGDSALYLCASSLVTSGVNEQFFGPGTRLTVL.

The chain combines TRBV11-2 with TRBJ2-7, with D unresolved. Trimming took off 1 base at V and 2 bases at J, with 15 bases between the two ends. The germline CDR1 and CDR2 sequences are SGHAT and FQNNGV. The CDR3 extends over 16 amino acids. The CDR3 reads CASSLAPRSSTYEQYF. CDR3 nucleotide sequence: TGTGCCAGCAGCTTAGCCCCTCGTTCGAGTACCTACGAGCAGTACTTC.

This chain connects TRBV5-6 to TRBJ2-7, with 8 bases fitting TRBD2. V was pared by 0 bases and J by 1 base, with 6 bases of the junction left unmatched. CDR1 and CDR2 (germline): SGHDT, YYEEEE. CDR3 length: 16 amino acids. The CDR3 here is CASSLVGGRRSYEQYF. The CDR3 nucleotides read TGTGCCAGCAGCTTGGTGGGCGGGAGGAGGTCCTACGAGCAGTACTTC.

The rearrangement joins TRBV11-2 to TRBJ2-4; 15 positions agree with TRBD2. CDR1 is SGHAT and CDR2 is FQNNGV in the germline V gene. Germline trimming cut 5 bases from V and 8 bases from J; bases unmatched to any gene: 7. The CDR3 is made up of 16 amino acids. The CDR3 is CASSPGLAGGGDIQYF. The DNA of the CDR3 is TGTGCCAGCAGCCCGGGACTAGCGGGAGGAGGGGACATTCAGTACTTC.

The chain carries TRBV28 and TRBJ2-1, with D maybe TRBD1 (5 bases). This CDR3 is 14 amino acids long. CDR1 is MDHEN and CDR2 is SYDVKM in the germline V gene. The ends were cut back, 7 bases at V and 4 bases at J, with 14 bases in the middle. CDR3 nucleotide sequence: TGTGCCAGCATAAAGGGGATTAATTACAATGAGCAGTTCTTC. Amino acids: CASIKGINYNEQFF.

The rearrangement links TRBV28 to TRBJ2-3; the D is unclear. Trimming took off 6 bases at V and 2 bases at J, with 18 bases between the two ends. The CDR3 runs 16 residues. In germline, CDR1 is MDHEN, CDR2 SYDVKM. Here the CDR3 DNA reads TGTGCCAGCAGGTTGATCACTTACCCCTCCACAGATACGCAGTATTTT. Translation: CASRLITYPSTDTQYF.

As DNA, the CDR3 is TGTGCCAGCCTCGGGGGGCTAGCGGGAGAAGGTGAGCAGTTCTTC. The encoded protein is CASLGGLAGEGEQFF. The genes are TRBV2 and TRBJ2-1; 10 bases are a match to TRBD2. The J segment lost 9 bases and the V segment lost 8 bases, leaving 13 bases of the junction unmatched. CDR1 is SNHLY and CDR2 is FYNNEI in the germline V gene. The CDR3 loop spans 15 amino acids.

Details on this clone: Other DNA variants within this sample encode the same CDR3. The V gene is TRBV5-5, the J gene TRBJ2-5; the match to TRBD1 covers 7 bases. The CDR3 is 14 residues long. The J segment lost 2 bases and the V segment lost 0 bases, leaving 1 base of the junction unmatched. Germline CDR1 and CDR2: SGHKS and YYEKEE (reference sequence). CDR3 loop: CASSLAGGQETQYF. The CDR3 nucleotides read TGTGCCAGCAGCTTGGCAGGGGGTCAAGAGACCCAGTACTTC. Supplemented by reference TRBV5-5 and TRBJ2-5, the full variable domain reads DAGVTQSPTHLIKTRGQQVTLRCSPISGHKSVSWYQQVLGQGPQFIFQYYEKEERGRGNFPDRFSARQFPNYSSELNVNALLLGDSALYLCASSLAGGQETQYFGPGTRLLVL.

V gene TRBV20-1 combines with J gene TRBJ2-3; no reliable D call. The V and J ends lost 5 bases and 2 bases respectively, with 5 bases between them. This CDR3 spans 11 amino acids. Germline values: CDR1 DFQATT, CDR2 SNEGSKA (reference sequence). CDR3 coding DNA: TGCAGTGCTGCGGACACAGATACGCAGTATTTT. It specifies CSAADTDTQYF.

The rearrangement joins TRBV28 to TRBJ2-7, with D possibly being TRBD2 (7 bases). The CDR3 runs to 17 residues. V lost 1 base and J 0 bases, leaving 16 bases between the germline ends. Germline V gene sequence: CDR1 MDHEN, CDR2 SYDVKM. CDR3 nucleotide sequence: TGTGCCAGCAGTTTATCTCGGGGGGCCCTCAGCTCCTACGAGCAGTACTTC. Residues: CASSLSRGALSSYEQYF.

V usage is TRBV9 and J usage is TRBJ2-2, with D uncertain. V shed 7 bases and J shed 4 bases, with 11 bases lying between them. CDR3 length: 13 amino acids. From germline, CDR1 is SGDLS and CDR2 YYNGEE. The CDR3 reads CASSAASTGELFF. The CDR3 coding sequence is TGTGCCAGCTCAGCTGCTAGCACCGGGGAGCTGTTTTTT. Based on the CDR3 plus reference TRBV9 and TRBJ2-2, the full variable domain is DSGVTQTPKHLITATGQRVTLRCSPRSGDLSVYWYQQSLDQGLQFLIQYYNGEERAKGNILERFSAQQFPDLHSELNLSSLELGDSALYFCASSAASTGELFFGEGSRLTVL.

The chain carries TRBV29-1 and TRBJ2-7; 15 positions agree with TRBD2. CDR1 and CDR2 (germline): SQVTM, ANQGSEA. The CDR3 runs 16 residues. The junction had 11 bases not matched to a gene; V was cut back by 7 bases and J by 4 bases. The CDR3 here is CSGKPPGLAGGYEQYF. DNA of the CDR3: TGCAGCGGCAAGCCTCCGGGACTAGCGGGAGGTTACGAGCAGTACTTC.

The chain is built from TRBV27 and TRBJ2-5; 12 positions agree with TRBD2. CDR3 length: 17 residues. Losses at the gene ends were 1 base for V and 5 bases for J; bases not matched to a gene: 8. Per germline, CDR1 MNHEY and CDR2 SMNVEV (reference sequence). In nucleotides, the CDR3 is TGTGCCAGCAGTTTATTTCCGACTAGCGGGAGTATGGAGACCCAGTACTTC. Protein sequence: CASSLFPTSGSMETQYF.

V gene TRBV6-5 combines with J gene TRBJ2-1, with TRBD1 matching over 7 bases. Trimming cost V 4 bases and J 7 bases; bases outside gene matches: 7. Germline-derived CDR1 and CDR2 are MNHEY and SVGAGI. The CDR3 runs 14 residues. CDR3 coding DNA: TGTGCCAGCAGTTGGACAGGTCTGTTGAATGAGCAGTTCTTC. Translation gives CASSWTGLLNEQFF.